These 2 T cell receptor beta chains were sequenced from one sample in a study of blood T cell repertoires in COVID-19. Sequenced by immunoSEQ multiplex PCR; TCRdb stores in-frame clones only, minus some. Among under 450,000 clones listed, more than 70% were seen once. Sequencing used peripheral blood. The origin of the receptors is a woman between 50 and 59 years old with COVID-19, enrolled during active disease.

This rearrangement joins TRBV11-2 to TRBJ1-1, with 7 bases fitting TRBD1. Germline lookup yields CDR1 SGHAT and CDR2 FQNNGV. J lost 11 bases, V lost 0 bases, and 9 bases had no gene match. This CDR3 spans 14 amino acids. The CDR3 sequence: CASSLDGQAGRAFF. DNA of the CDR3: TGTGCCAGCAGCTTAGATGGACAGGCGGGTAGGGCTTTCTTT.

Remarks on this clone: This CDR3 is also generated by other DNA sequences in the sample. For the CDR3, the DNA is TGCGCCAGCAGCTTGGGGACAGGCCGATCTAACTATGGCTACACCTTC. It encodes CASSLGTGRSNYGYTF. The J gene is TRBJ1-2, the V gene TRBV5-1; 7 nucleotides agree with TRBD1. In germline, CDR1 is SGHRS, CDR2 YFSETQ. V was clipped by 0 bases and J by 0 bases; unmatched bases: 5. The CDR3 sequence is 16 residues long.